The present T cell receptor (beta chain) was sequenced within a study of shared clonotypes between healthy human individuals. Regarding the study as a whole: Clonotypes not shared had lower generation probabilities than those common to all four donors. Only blood was sampled; tissue repertoires likely differ.

A remark on this clone: Antigen unknown.

Sequencing was performed with immunoSEQ multiplex PCR; in TCRdb, only in-frame clones are kept and a portion is missing. The data show about 2.3 million clones, 92% seen once. Sequencing used naive CD4+ T cells from PBMCs. Subset in this sample: CD45RA+ positively selected. This TCR was recovered from a man between 18 and 35 years old in good health. Some clones in this sample may be carry-over from other donors' samples.

The DNA of the CDR3 is TGTGCCAGCAGTTTAGTGGGTTGGTCCTACGAGCAGTACTTC. The encoded protein is CASSLVGWSYEQYF. The chain uses TRBV27 and TRBJ2-7; D uncertain. Germline V lookup: CDR1 MNHEY, CDR2 SMNVEV (reference sequence). Trimming cost V 2 bases and J 1 base, with 9 bases left between them. CDR3 length equals 14 residues.